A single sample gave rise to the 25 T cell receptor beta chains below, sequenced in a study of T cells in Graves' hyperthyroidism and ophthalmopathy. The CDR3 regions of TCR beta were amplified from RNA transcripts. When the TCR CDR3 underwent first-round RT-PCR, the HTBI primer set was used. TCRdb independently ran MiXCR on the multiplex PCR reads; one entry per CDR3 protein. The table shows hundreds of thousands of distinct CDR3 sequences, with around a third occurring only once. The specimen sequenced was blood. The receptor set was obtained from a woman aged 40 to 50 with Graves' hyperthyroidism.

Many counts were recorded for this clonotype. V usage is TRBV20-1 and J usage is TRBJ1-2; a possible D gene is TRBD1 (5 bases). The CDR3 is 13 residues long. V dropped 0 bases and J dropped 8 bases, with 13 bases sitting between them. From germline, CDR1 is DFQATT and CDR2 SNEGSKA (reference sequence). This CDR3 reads CSAREGGRSGYTF. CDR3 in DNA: TGCAGTGCTAGAGAGGGGGGTCGGTCAGGCTACACCTTC.

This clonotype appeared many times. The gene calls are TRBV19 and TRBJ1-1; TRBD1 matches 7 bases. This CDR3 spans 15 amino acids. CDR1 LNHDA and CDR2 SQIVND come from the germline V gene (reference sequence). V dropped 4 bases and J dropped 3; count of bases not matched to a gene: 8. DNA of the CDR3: TGTGCCAGTAGTAAACCGAGGGGGCCCGACACTGAAGCTTTCTTT. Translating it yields CASSKPRGPDTEAFF.

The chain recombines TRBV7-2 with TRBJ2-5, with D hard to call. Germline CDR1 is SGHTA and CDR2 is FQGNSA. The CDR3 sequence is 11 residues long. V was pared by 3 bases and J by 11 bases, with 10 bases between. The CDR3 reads CASSFNQEQYF. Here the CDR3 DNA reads TGTGCCAGCAGCTTCAACCAAGAACAGTACTTC.

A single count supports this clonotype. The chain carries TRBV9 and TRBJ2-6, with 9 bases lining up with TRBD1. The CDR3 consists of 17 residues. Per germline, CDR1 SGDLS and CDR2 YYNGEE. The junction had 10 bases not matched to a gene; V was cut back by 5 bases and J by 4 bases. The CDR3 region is CASSHRTGVSGANVLTF. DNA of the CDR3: TGTGCCAGCAGTCACCGGACAGGGGTCTCCGGGGCCAACGTCCTGACTTTC.

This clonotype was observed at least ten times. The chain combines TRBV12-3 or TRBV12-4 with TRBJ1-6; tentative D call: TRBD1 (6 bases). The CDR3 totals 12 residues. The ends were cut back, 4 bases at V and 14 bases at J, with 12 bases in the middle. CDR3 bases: TGTGCCAGCAGTTATACAGGGATATCCCTCCACTTT. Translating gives CASSYTGISLHF.

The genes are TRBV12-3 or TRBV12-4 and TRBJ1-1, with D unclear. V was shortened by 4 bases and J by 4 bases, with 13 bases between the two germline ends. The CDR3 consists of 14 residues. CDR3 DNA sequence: TGTGCCAGCAGTTCTCGGGGAAGCGGCACTGAAGCTTTCTTT. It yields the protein CASSSRGSGTEAFF.

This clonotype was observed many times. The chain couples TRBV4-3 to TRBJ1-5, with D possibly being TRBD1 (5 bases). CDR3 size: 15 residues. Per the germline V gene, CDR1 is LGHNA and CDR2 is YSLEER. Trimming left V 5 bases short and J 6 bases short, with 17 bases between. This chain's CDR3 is CASSSEWGYSQPQHF. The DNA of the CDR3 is TGCGCCAGCAGCAGCGAATGGGGGTACAGTCAGCCCCAGCATTTT.

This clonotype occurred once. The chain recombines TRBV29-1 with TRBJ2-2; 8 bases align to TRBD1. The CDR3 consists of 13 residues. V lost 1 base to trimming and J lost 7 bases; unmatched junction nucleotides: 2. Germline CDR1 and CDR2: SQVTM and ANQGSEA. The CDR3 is CSVEVDRDGELFF. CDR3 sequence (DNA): TGCAGCGTTGAAGTGGACAGGGACGGGGAGCTGTTTTTT.

CDR3 nucleotides: TGTGCCTCCCAAGACAGGTCCAATCAGCCCCAGCATTTT. This encodes CASQDRSNQPQHF. The rearrangement links TRBV2 to TRBJ1-5, with a possible D match to TRBD1 (6 bases). The CDR3 runs 13 residues. V was trimmed by 11 bases and J by 3 bases, leaving 14 bases between them. The germline CDR1 and CDR2 sequences are SNHLY and FYNNEI.

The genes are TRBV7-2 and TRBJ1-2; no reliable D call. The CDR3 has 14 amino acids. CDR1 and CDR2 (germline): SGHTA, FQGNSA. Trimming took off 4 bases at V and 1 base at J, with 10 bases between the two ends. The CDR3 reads CASSSSLNNYGYTF. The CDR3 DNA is TGTGCCAGCAGCTCAAGTCTTAATAACTATGGCTACACCTTC. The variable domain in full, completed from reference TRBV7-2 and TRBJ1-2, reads GAGVSQSPSNKVTEKGKDVELRCDPISGHTALYWYRQSLGQGLEFLIYFQGNSAPDKSGLPSDRFSAERTGGSVSTLTIQRTQQEDSAVYLCASSSSLNNYGYTFGSGTRLTVV.

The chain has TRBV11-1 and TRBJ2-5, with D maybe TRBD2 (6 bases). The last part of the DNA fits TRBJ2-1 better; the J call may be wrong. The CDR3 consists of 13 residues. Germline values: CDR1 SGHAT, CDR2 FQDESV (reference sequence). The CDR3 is CASSARGMDEQFF. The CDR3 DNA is TGTGCCAGCAGCGCGCGGGGCATGGATGAGCAGTTCTTC.

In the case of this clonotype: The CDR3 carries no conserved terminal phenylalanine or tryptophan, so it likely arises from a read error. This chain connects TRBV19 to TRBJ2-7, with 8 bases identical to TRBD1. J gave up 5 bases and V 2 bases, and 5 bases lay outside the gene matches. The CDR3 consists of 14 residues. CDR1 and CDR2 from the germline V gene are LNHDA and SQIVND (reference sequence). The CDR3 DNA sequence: TGTGCCAGTAGTATACAGGGGGCGTATAACGAGCAGTACTAC. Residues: CASSIQGAYNEQYY.

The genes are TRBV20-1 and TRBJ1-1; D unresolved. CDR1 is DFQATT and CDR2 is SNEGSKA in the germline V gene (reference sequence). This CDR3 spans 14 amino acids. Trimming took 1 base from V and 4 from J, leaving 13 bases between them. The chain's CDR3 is CSARVGRGGTEAFF. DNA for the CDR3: TGCAGTGCTAGAGTCGGACGAGGAGGCACTGAAGCTTTCTTT.

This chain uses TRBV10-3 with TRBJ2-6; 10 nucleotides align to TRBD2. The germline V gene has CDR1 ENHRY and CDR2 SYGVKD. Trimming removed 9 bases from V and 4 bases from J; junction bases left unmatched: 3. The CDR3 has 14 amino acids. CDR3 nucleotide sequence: TGTGCCATGACGGGACTAGCGGGGGCCAACGTCCTGACTTTC. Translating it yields CAMTGLAGANVLTF.

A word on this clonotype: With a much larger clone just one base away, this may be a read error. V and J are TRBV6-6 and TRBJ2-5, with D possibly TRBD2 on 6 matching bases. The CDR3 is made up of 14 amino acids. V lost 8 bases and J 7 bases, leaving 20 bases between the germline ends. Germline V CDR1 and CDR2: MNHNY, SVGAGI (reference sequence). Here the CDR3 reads CASGGVDLGGTQYF. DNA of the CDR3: TGTGCCAGCGGAGGTGTGGATCTGGGGGGGACCCAGTACTTC.

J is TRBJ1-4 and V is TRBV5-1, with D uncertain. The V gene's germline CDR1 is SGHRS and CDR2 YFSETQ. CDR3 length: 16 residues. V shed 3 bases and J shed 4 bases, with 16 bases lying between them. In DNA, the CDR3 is TGCGCCAGCAGCTCCGTCGACGCAAGCTATAATGAAAAACTGTTTTTT. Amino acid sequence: CASSSVDASYNEKLFF.

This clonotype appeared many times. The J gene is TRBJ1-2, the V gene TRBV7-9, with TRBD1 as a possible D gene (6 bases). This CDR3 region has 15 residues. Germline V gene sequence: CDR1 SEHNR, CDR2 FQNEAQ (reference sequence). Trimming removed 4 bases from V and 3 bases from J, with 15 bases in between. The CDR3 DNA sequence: TGTGCCAGCAGCTCCCGGACAGTCGGGGACTATGGCTACACCTTC. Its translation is CASSSRTVGDYGYTF.

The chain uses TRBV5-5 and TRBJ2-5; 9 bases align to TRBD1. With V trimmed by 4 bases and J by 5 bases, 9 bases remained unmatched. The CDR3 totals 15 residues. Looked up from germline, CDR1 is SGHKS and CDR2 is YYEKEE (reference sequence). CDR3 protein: CASSPGTGYMETQYF. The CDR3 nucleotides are TGTGCCAGCAGCCCCGGGACAGGGTACATGGAGACCCAGTACTTC.

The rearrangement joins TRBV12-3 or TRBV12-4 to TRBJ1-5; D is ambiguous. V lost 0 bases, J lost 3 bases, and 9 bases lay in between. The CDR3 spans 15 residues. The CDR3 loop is CASSLAGRDNQPQHF. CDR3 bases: TGTGCCAGCAGTTTAGCGGGAAGGGACAATCAGCCCCAGCATTTT.

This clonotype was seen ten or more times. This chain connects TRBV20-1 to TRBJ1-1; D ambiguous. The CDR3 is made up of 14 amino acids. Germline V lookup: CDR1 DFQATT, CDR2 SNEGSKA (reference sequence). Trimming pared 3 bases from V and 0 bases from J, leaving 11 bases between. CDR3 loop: CSASPGDLNTEAFF. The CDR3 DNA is TGCAGTGCTAGCCCAGGAGACCTGAACACTGAAGCTTTCTTT.

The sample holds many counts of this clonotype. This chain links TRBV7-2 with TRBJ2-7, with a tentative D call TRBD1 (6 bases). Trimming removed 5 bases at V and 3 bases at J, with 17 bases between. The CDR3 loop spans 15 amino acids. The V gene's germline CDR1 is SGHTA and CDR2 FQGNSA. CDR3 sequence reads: CASSVERGSGYEQYF. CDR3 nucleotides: TGTGCCAGCAGCGTAGAGAGGGGGTCGGGCTACGAGCAGTACTTC. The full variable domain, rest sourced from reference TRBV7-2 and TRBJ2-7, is GAGVSQSPSNKVTEKGKDVELRCDPISGHTALYWYRQSLGQGLEFLIYFQGNSAPDKSGLPSDRFSAERTGGSVSTLTIQRTQQEDSAVYLCASSVERGSGYEQYFGPGTRLTVT.

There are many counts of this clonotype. The CDR3 protein is CASTLNPTATFGYGYTF. The CDR3 DNA reads TGTGCCAGTACCCTCAACCCCACGGCCACGTTCGGCTATGGCTACACCTTC. V gene TRBV19 combines with J gene TRBJ1-2; unclear D gene. Germline loops: CDR1 LNHDA, CDR2 SQIVND (reference sequence). V was shortened by 7 bases and J by 4 bases, with 25 bases between the two germline ends. The CDR3 covers 17 residues.

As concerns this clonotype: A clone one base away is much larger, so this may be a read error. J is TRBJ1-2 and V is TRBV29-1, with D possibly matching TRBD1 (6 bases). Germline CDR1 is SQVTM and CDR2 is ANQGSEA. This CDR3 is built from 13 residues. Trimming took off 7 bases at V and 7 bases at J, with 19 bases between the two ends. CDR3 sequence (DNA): TGCAGCGCGCAGACAGGCGGCTTTGCTGGCTACACCTTC. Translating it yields CSAQTGGFAGYTF.

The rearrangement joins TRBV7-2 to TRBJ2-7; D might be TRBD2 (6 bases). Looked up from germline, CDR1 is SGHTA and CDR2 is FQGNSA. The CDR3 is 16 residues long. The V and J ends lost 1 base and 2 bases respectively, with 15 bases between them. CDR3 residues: CASSLEFGAGPYEQYF. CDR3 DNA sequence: TGTGCCAGCAGCTTAGAGTTCGGGGCGGGACCCTACGAGCAGTACTTC. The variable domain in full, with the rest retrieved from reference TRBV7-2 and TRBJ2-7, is GAGVSQSPSNKVTEKGKDVELRCDPISGHTALYWYRQSLGQGLEFLIYFQGNSAPDKSGLPSDRFSAERTGGSVSTLTIQRTQQEDSAVYLCASSLEFGAGPYEQYFGPGTRLTVT.

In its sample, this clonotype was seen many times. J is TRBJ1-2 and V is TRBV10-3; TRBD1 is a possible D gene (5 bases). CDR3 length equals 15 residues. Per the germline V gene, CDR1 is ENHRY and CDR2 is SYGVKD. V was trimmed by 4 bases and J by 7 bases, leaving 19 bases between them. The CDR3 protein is CAISGLRGVKFGYTF. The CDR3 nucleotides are TGTGCCATCAGTGGCCTCCGGGGGGTTAAGTTTGGCTACACCTTC.